A single sample gave rise to the 17 T cell receptor beta chains below, sequenced in a study of cytotoxic CD8 clonotypes in ibrutinib-treated CLL. Libraries were prepared by immunoSEQ multiplex PCR; TCRdb keeps only in-frame clonotypes and omits some of them. Seen here are roughly 180,000 clones, over 55% observed once, and the top ten hold roughly 12%. The sample in question was PBMCs, obtained after 24 months of ibrutinib treatment. The source is a human donor with chronic lymphocytic leukemia.

The CDR3 nucleotides read TGCAGTGCCACACCGAACTACGAGCAGTACTTC. Translation gives CSATPNYEQYF. The chain recombines TRBV20-1 with TRBJ2-7; unclear D gene. Per the germline V gene, CDR1 is DFQATT and CDR2 is SNEGSKA (reference sequence). V was pared by 6 bases and J by 3 bases, with 9 bases between. This CDR3 has 11 amino acids.

This clone was counted once. The gene calls are TRBV6-5 and TRBJ2-7, with 7 bases fitting TRBD1. CDR1 is MNHEY, CDR2 SVGAGI, per germline. V was pared by 6 bases and J by 4 bases, with 12 bases of the junction left unmatched. The CDR3 runs 15 residues. The CDR3 spells CASSKIGQVWYEQYF. CDR3 sequence (DNA): TGTGCCAGCAGCAAAATTGGACAGGTGTGGTACGAGCAGTACTTC.

This sequence joins TRBV6-6 and TRBJ2-7, with 11 bases matching TRBD1. This CDR3 is built from 16 residues. After removal of 4 bases from V and 1 base from J, the junction contained 6 bases not matched to a gene. Per the germline V gene, CDR1 is MNHNY and CDR2 is SVGAGI (reference sequence). The CDR3 DNA reads TGTGCCAGCAGTTCCCGGGACAGGGGGGGGTCCTACGAGCAGTACTTC. This sequence encodes CASSSRDRGGSYEQYF.

This chain joins TRBV11-2 and TRBJ1-1; maybe TRBD1 (6 bases). Germline values: CDR1 SGHAT, CDR2 FQNNGV. V lost 5 bases to trimming and J lost 6 bases, with 16 bases between them. This CDR3 comprises 14 residues. The CDR3, as DNA: TGTGCCAGCAGCGTCCATTCAGGGGCAGCTGAAGCTTTCTTT. Its protein product is CASSVHSGAAEAFF.

This clone has just a few counts. This chain connects TRBV25-1 to TRBJ1-2; no clear D. Trimming took off 7 bases at V and 1 base at J, with 7 bases between the two ends. The length of the CDR3 is 12 residues. Germline values: CDR1 MGHDK, CDR2 SYGVNS. The CDR3 region is CASTAFNYGYTF. The CDR3 nucleotides are TGTGCCAGCACGGCGTTTAACTATGGCTACACCTTC.

The chain links TRBV7-2 to TRBJ2-1; the D gene could be TRBD1 or TRBD2 (6 bases each). CDR3 size: 18 residues. Trimming shortened V by 1 base and J by 1 base, and 17 bases separated the two germline ends. Germline V gene sequence: CDR1 SGHTA, CDR2 FQGNSA. DNA for the CDR3: TGTGCCAGCAGCTTAGTGGTCGGGGGCGCCCATTCCTACAATGAGCAGTTCTTC. This gives the protein CASSLVVGGAHSYNEQFF.

In DNA, the CDR3 is TGTGCCAGCAGCTTCGGTGGGGTTGCGCAGTTCTTC. It yields the protein CASSFGGVAQFF. The rearrangement uses TRBV5-4 and TRBJ2-1; D not certain. CDR3 length: 12 amino acids. Germline assignment: CDR1 SGHNT and CDR2 YYREEE (reference sequence). V was trimmed by 2 bases and J by 12 bases, leaving 12 bases between them.

CDR3: CASSPGTGEEKLFF. In nucleotides, the CDR3 is TGCGCCAGCAGCCCCGGGACAGGGGAAGAAAAACTGTTTTTT. V gene TRBV5-1 combines with J gene TRBJ1-4, with 10 bases fitting TRBD1. Germline CDR1 and CDR2: SGHRS and YFSETQ. V was pared by 4 bases and J by 8 bases, with 5 bases of the junction left unmatched. This CDR3 is built from 14 residues.

This chain connects TRBV18 to TRBJ1-2, with 9 nucleotides matching TRBD1. This CDR3 region has 15 residues. Germline V gene data show CDR1 as KGHSH and CDR2 as LQKENI. The V segment lost 3 bases and the J segment 5 bases; nucleotides outside the gene matches: 7. CDR3 DNA sequence: TGTGCCAGCTCACCTTCGGGACAGGGAATTTATGGCTACACCTTC. Translation gives CASSPSGQGIYGYTF. Supplemented by reference TRBV18 and TRBJ1-2, the full variable domain reads NAGVMQNPRHLVRRRGQEARLRCSPMKGHSHVYWYRQLPEEGLKFMVYLQKENIIDESGMPKERFSAEFPKEGPSILRIQQVVRGDSAAYFCASSPSGQGIYGYTFGSGTRLTVV.

V gene TRBV29-1 combines with J gene TRBJ1-5, with 11 bases aligning to TRBD1. The CDR3 spans 14 residues. Germline CDR1 SQVTM, CDR2 ANQGSEA. V lost 6 bases, J lost 7 bases, and 8 bases stayed unmatched. CDR3 residues: CSVEDRGQGQPQHF. In DNA, the CDR3 is TGCAGCGTAGAGGACAGGGGGCAAGGGCAGCCCCAGCATTTT.

The chain joins TRBV7-9 to TRBJ2-7, with 7 bases that match TRBD1. The CDR3 length is 15 residues. Trimming cost V 0 bases and J 7 bases; bases outside gene matches: 9. Germline V gene lookup returns CDR1 SEHNR and CDR2 FQNEAQ (reference sequence). CDR3 sequence: CASSLAQGDPWEQYF. CDR3 DNA: TGTGCCAGCAGCTTAGCGCAGGGGGATCCCTGGGAGCAGTACTTC.

The rearrangement links TRBV27 to TRBJ2-6, with TRBD1 matching 8 bases. Trimming removed 7 bases from V and 0 bases from J; junction bases left unmatched: 5. The CDR3 has 16 amino acids. Germline CDR1 MNHEY, CDR2 SMNVEV (reference sequence). The CDR3 DNA follows: TGTGCCAGCAAGGCAGGGGGCAGCTCTGGGGCCAACGTCCTGACTTTC. Amino acid sequence: CASKAGGSSGANVLTF.

The chain combines TRBV30 with TRBJ2-5; weak D call: TRBD2 (6 bases). This CDR3 has 15 amino acids. V lost 0 bases to trimming and J lost 3 bases, with 14 bases between them. Germline V CDR1 and CDR2: GTSNPN, SVGIG (reference sequence). For the CDR3, the DNA is TGTGCCTGGAGTGTTTCGGGAGCCAAAGAAGAGACCCAGTACTTC. Translation: CAWSVSGAKEETQYF.

The chain links TRBV4-1 to TRBJ1-5, with D possibly TRBD1 on 6 matching bases. This CDR3 spans 17 amino acids. Germline V gene lookup returns CDR1 MGHRA and CDR2 YSYEKL. With 3 bases removed from V and 2 bases from J, the gap between germline ends came to 17 bases. The CDR3 reads CASSQSTGNLGNQPQHF. In DNA form, the CDR3 reads TGCGCCAGCAGCCAGTCGACAGGAAACCTCGGCAATCAGCCCCAGCATTTT.

V usage is TRBV9 and J usage is TRBJ2-1; D is uncertain. Trimming pared 4 bases from V and 5 bases from J, leaving 16 bases between. Germline V gene sequence: CDR1 SGDLS, CDR2 YYNGEE. This CDR3 comprises 15 residues. DNA of the CDR3: TGTGCCAGCAGCTTATCCCCGGCCTACCACAATGAGCAGTTCTTC. It specifies CASSLSPAYHNEQFF.

The gene calls are TRBV27 and TRBJ2-1, with a possible D match to TRBD1 (6 bases). Germline CDR1 MNHEY, CDR2 SMNVEV (reference sequence). The CDR3 spans 14 residues. Trimming removed 7 bases from V and 7 bases from J, with 17 bases in between. In nucleotides, the CDR3 is TGTGCCAGCACCTCCCGCAGGGGAGAGAATGAGCAGTTCTTC. It is translated as CASTSRRGENEQFF.

This sequence joins TRBV6-6 and TRBJ2-7; perhaps TRBD2 as D (6 bases). Trimming took off 5 bases at V and 2 bases at J, with 13 bases between the two ends. The CDR3 is 14 residues long. The germline V gene has CDR1 MNHNY and CDR2 SVGAGI (reference sequence). The CDR3, as DNA: TGTGCCAGCAGTCAAAGCACTAGCACCTACGAGCAGTACTTC. It is translated as CASSQSTSTYEQYF.